The 30 T cell receptor beta chains given below trace back to one sample, sequenced in a study of T-cell memory formation after mild COVID-19. TCRdb re-called the 5' RACE reads with MiXCR, one entry per CDR3 protein. The repertoire holds a few hundred thousand distinct CDR3 sequences, with roughly a quarter as singletons. Input material: PBMCs or a T cell subset sorted from them (not recorded which). The receptor source for this set is an adult woman who had mild COVID-19 (a few samples of this study predate the infection). Cell type and time point are not known.

This clonotype was counted between two and nine times. The conserved closing phenylalanine or tryptophan is absent in this CDR3, likely reflecting a read error. The chain combines TRBV7-9 with TRBJ1-1, with unresolved D. This CDR3 spans 15 amino acids. The germline V and J ends were trimmed by 5 bases and 0 bases, with 13 bases remaining between them. CDR1 SEHNR and CDR2 FQNEAQ come from the germline V gene (reference sequence). The chain's CDR3 is CASSTSGRVNTEAFL. The CDR3 DNA sequence: TGTGCCAGCAGCACCTCGGGGAGGGTGAACACTGAAGCTTTCCTT.

This clonotype was counted a few times. The J gene is TRBJ1-2, the V gene TRBV29-1; unclear D gene. Deletions cut 0 bases from V and 0 bases from J, with 17 bases between. Germline CDR1 reads SQVTM; CDR2 reads ANQGSEA. The CDR3 loop spans 17 amino acids. CDR3 coding DNA: TGCAGCGTTGAAGATCGGGCCCTATCGGGAGCTAACTATGGCTACACCTTC. Translated: CSVEDRALSGANYGYTF.

The table lists this clonotype with a few counts. The rearrangement uses TRBV20-1 and TRBJ2-2, with 9 bases that match TRBD1. CDR1 and CDR2 (germline): DFQATT, SNEGSKA (reference sequence). V was clipped by 2 bases and J by 4 bases; unmatched bases: 8. The CDR3 covers 16 residues. The CDR3 loop reads CSARRAGTGSTGELFF. The CDR3 coding sequence is TGCAGTGCTAGAAGAGCCGGGACAGGGAGCACCGGGGAGCTGTTTTTT.

This clonotype was seen at least ten times. The CDR3: CAISESLSEQFF. In DNA, the CDR3 is TGTGCCATCAGTGAGTCGCTCTCTGAGCAGTTCTTC. This rearrangement joins TRBV10-3 to TRBJ2-1; D gene uncertain. Trimming shortened V by 0 bases and J by 9 bases, and 6 bases separated the two germline ends. The CDR3 has 12 amino acids. Germline V gene data show CDR1 as ENHRY and CDR2 as SYGVKD.

In its sample, this clonotype was seen a few times. This chain joins TRBV12-3 or TRBV12-4 and TRBJ1-5; 12 nucleotides line up with TRBD1. Losses at the gene ends were 5 bases for V and 5 bases for J; bases not matched to a gene: 4. The CDR3 totals 15 residues. The CDR3 is CASSGGQGAYQPQHF. In nucleotides, the CDR3 is TGTGCCAGCAGTGGGGGACAGGGGGCTTATCAGCCCCAGCATTTT.

This sequence joins TRBV28 and TRBJ2-5; D remains ambiguous. V was cut by 4 bases and J by 6 bases, with 12 bases left in between. There are 13 residues in the CDR3. CDR1 is MDHEN and CDR2 is SYDVKM in the germline V gene. Here the CDR3 reads CASSSHSTKTQYF. The CDR3 DNA reads as TGTGCCAGCAGTTCCCATAGTACCAAGACCCAGTACTTC.

The CDR3 is CSGKTANTEAFF. In nucleotides, the CDR3 is TGCAGCGGTAAGACAGCTAACACTGAAGCTTTCTTT. V gene TRBV29-1 combines with J gene TRBJ1-1, with D possibly matching TRBD1 (5 bases). The germline V gene has CDR1 SQVTM and CDR2 ANQGSEA. Trimming left V 7 bases short and J 2 bases short, with 11 bases between. The CDR3 runs 12 residues.

The chain carries TRBV12-3 or TRBV12-4 and TRBJ1-1, with D unclear. The CDR3 has 17 amino acids. V lost 8 bases and J 1 base, leaving 23 bases between the germline ends. CDR3 DNA sequence: TGTGCCAGCTCCTTAAATGGGTATGCCCCGAGGAACACTGAAGCTTTCTTT. Residues: CASSLNGYAPRNTEAFF.

This clonotype showed up many times. The chain recombines TRBV5-5 with TRBJ2-7, with D hard to call. CDR3 size: 16 residues. The V gene's germline CDR1 is SGHKS and CDR2 YYEKEE (reference sequence). The V end lost 0 bases, the J end lost 1 base, and 14 bases lay between the germline ends. The CDR3 coding sequence is TGTGCCAGCAGCTTGGGCTCGGGCGTACGTTCCTACGAGCAGTACTTC. It encodes CASSLGSGVRSYEQYF.

V and J are TRBV30 and TRBJ1-5, with D unresolved. Germline values: CDR1 GTSNPN, CDR2 SVGIG (reference sequence). V dropped 0 bases and J dropped 3 bases, with 9 bases sitting between them. The CDR3 extends over 14 amino acids. CDR3 nucleotide sequence: TGTGCCTGGAGTGTTAAGTCCAACAATCAGCCCCAGCATTTT. Translated, it gives CAWSVKSNNQPQHF.

There are a few counts of this clonotype. This chain connects TRBV12-3 or TRBV12-4 to TRBJ2-2, with a possible D match to TRBD2 (6 bases). The CDR3 runs 14 residues. The V end lost 4 bases, the J end lost 7 bases, and 13 bases lay between the germline ends. The CDR3 is CASSSGTPGGELFF. For the CDR3, the DNA is TGTGCCAGCAGTTCCGGGACTCCGGGCGGGGAGCTGTTTTTT.

This clonotype was found a few times. This chain connects TRBV7-2 to TRBJ1-1; 9 bases line up with TRBD1. The ends lost 1 base at V and 6 bases at J; junction bases unmatched: 6. Germline lookup yields CDR1 SGHTA and CDR2 FQGNSA. CDR3 size: 15 residues. CDR3 amino acids: CASSLVGTGRAEAFF. CDR3 DNA sequence: TGTGCCAGCAGCTTAGTAGGGACAGGGAGAGCTGAAGCTTTCTTT.

This clonotype was picked up a small number of times. The chain joins TRBV7-9 to TRBJ1-2; 10 positions match TRBD1. Germline lookup yields CDR1 SEHNR and CDR2 FQNEAQ (reference sequence). The CDR3 totals 13 residues. V gave up 5 bases and J gave up 8 bases; unmatched junction bases: 5. CDR3 DNA: TGTGCCAGCAGCCCTACGACAGGGGGCGGCTACACCTTC. Protein: CASSPTTGGGYTF.

This clonotype was observed a few times. The chain is built from TRBV12-3 or TRBV12-4 and TRBJ2-2; D may be TRBD2 (5 bases). This CDR3 spans 17 amino acids. Trimming pared 6 bases from V and 3 bases from J, leaving 20 bases between. The chain's CDR3 is CASSPTRALADTGELFF. The CDR3 DNA reads as TGTGCCAGCAGCCCTACGAGGGCCCTCGCGGACACCGGGGAGCTGTTTTTT.

The chain recombines TRBV12-3 or TRBV12-4 with TRBJ2-3, with a possible D match to TRBD2 (6 bases). This CDR3 spans 17 amino acids. The ends were cut back, 6 bases at V and 6 bases at J, with 25 bases in the middle. The CDR3 spells CASRLTPAGYGEDTQYF. DNA for the CDR3: TGTGCCAGCAGATTGACCCCCGCGGGGTACGGAGAGGATACGCAGTATTTT.

This clonotype was seen a few times. The chain recombines TRBV20-1 with TRBJ1-2, with 10 nucleotides matching TRBD1. Germline V lookup: CDR1 DFQATT, CDR2 SNEGSKA (reference sequence). The CDR3 consists of 14 residues. V lost 3 bases to trimming and J lost 3 bases; unmatched junction nucleotides: 4. DNA for the CDR3: TGCAGTGCTAGGACAGGGGGCAGAGACTATGGCTACACCTTC. Protein: CSARTGGRDYGYTF.

This clonotype was found a few times. This chain connects TRBV20-1 to TRBJ2-5, with no clear D. The CDR3 totals 11 residues. Germline V gene sequence: CDR1 DFQATT, CDR2 SNEGSKA (reference sequence). V was pared by 3 bases and J by 4 bases, with 6 bases between. CDR3 sequence reads: CSASYGETQYF. The CDR3 nucleotides are TGCAGTGCTAGTTACGGAGAGACCCAGTACTTC.

The rearrangement links TRBV24-1 to TRBJ2-7, with D unresolved. CDR1 and CDR2 (germline): KGHDR, SFDVKD. The CDR3 length is 15 residues. The ends were cut back, 3 bases at V and 0 bases at J, with 11 bases in the middle. DNA for the CDR3: TGTGCCACCAGTGATGCAGGCGCCAGCTCCTACGAGCAGTACTTC. Translated: CATSDAGASSYEQYF.

The chain has TRBV4-2 and TRBJ2-7; 12 positions match TRBD2. Germline values: CDR1 LGHNA, CDR2 YNFKEQ. With 5 bases clipped from V and 1 base from J, the junction kept 3 bases outside the gene matches. The CDR3 has 15 residues. The CDR3 DNA reads as TGTGCCAGCAGCGAAGGGACTAGCGGGTCCTACGAGCAGTACTTC. As protein: CASSEGTSGSYEQYF.

The V and J genes are TRBV2 and TRBJ2-7, with D maybe TRBD2 (6 bases). V was pared by 4 bases and J by 0 bases, with 13 bases between. CDR3 length equals 15 residues. Looked up from germline, CDR1 is SNHLY and CDR2 is FYNNEI. The CDR3 bases are TGTGCCAGCAGTGGGTTGAGGGACTTCTCCTACGAGCAGTACTTC. Protein: CASSGLRDFSYEQYF.

The CDR3, as DNA: TGTGCCAGCAGCTTCGAGGACGCCAATCAGCCCCAGCATTTT. Translated, it gives CASSFEDANQPQHF. The chain employs TRBV7-9 and TRBJ1-5; D not certain. The V end was cut by 3 bases, the J end by 3 bases, with 9 bases between. The CDR3 extends over 14 amino acids. Germline CDR1 is SEHNR and CDR2 is FQNEAQ (reference sequence).

The CDR3 loop reads CASSITDRRMFF. DNA of the CDR3: TGTGCCAGTAGTATTACCGACAGGAGGATGTTTTTT. The chain is built from TRBV19 and TRBJ1-4, with D possibly TRBD1 on 6 matching bases. The CDR3 is made up of 12 amino acids. Germline CDR1 reads LNHDA; CDR2 reads SQIVND (reference sequence). Trimming cost V 3 bases and J 15 bases, with 14 bases left between them. The complete variable domain, with remaining parts taken from reference TRBV19 and TRBJ1-4, reads DGGITQSPKYLFRKEGQNVTLSCEQNLNHDAMYWYRQDPGQGLRLIYYSQIVNDFQKGDIAEGYSVSREKKESFPLTVTSAQKNPTAFYLCASSITDRRMFFGSGTQLSVL.

This chain connects TRBV7-2 to TRBJ1-1; TRBD1 aligns across 7 bases. The V gene's germline CDR1 is SGHTA and CDR2 FQGNSA. Trimming at V came to 9 bases and at J to 4 bases, leaving 8 bases not matched to a gene. The CDR3 has 13 amino acids. The CDR3 nucleotides are TGTGCCAGTTCAAGGGGGCGGACCACTGAAGCTTTCTTT. Protein product: CASSRGRTTEAFF.

This clonotype appeared a few times. The chain employs TRBV7-9 and TRBJ1-5; the match to TRBD1 covers 7 bases. The CDR3 is 15 residues long. Trimming removed 1 base from V and 4 bases from J; junction bases left unmatched: 4. Germline-derived CDR1 and CDR2 are SEHNR and FQNEAQ (reference sequence). CDR3 coding DNA: TGTGCCAGCAGCTTAGAAACAGGGGCAAATCAGCCCCAGCATTTT. Its protein product is CASSLETGANQPQHF.

This clonotype was seen a handful of times. This chain connects TRBV20-1 to TRBJ2-7; TRBD2 agrees at 12 bases. Germline V gives CDR1 DFQATT, CDR2 SNEGSKA (reference sequence). With 1 base clipped from V and 7 bases from J, the junction kept 8 bases outside the gene matches. The CDR3 is made up of 15 amino acids. CDR3 sequence reads: CSARGTSGNLKEQYF. As DNA, the CDR3 is TGCAGTGCTAGAGGGACTAGCGGGAACCTCAAAGAGCAGTACTTC.

This clonotype has only a few counts. V usage is TRBV20-1 and J usage is TRBJ2-1, with 9 bases identical to TRBD2. The V gene end was trimmed by 1 base and the J gene end by 5 bases; junction bases not matched to a gene: 12. The germline gives CDR1 DFQATT, CDR2 SNEGSKA (reference sequence). The CDR3 is 17 residues long. In DNA form, the CDR3 reads TGCAGTGCTAGAGTGGTGGGAAGCGGGAGGTCGAACAATGAGCAGTTCTTC. Its protein product is CSARVVGSGRSNNEQFF.

The count of this clonotype is one. V and J are TRBV30 and TRBJ2-7; 7 bases line up with TRBD2. Losses at the gene ends were 1 base for V and 3 bases for J; bases not matched to a gene: 6. CDR3 size: 14 residues. Germline values: CDR1 GTSNPN, CDR2 SVGIG (reference sequence). CDR3 amino acids: CAWSERGLSYEQYF. The CDR3 DNA sequence: TGTGCCTGGAGTGAGCGGGGACTGAGCTACGAGCAGTACTTC. The full variable domain, its missing parts supplied by reference TRBV30 and TRBJ2-7, is SQTIHQWPATLVQPVGSPLSLECTVEGTSNPNLYWYRQAAGRGLQLLFYSVGIGQISSEVPQNLSASRPQDRQFILSSKKLLLSDSGFYLCAWSERGLSYEQYFGPGTRLTVT.

The sample holds a few counts of this clonotype. The chain joins TRBV12-3 or TRBV12-4 to TRBJ2-3; D gene ambiguous. The CDR3 extends over 12 amino acids. V dropped 1 base and J dropped 7 bases, with 6 bases sitting between them. This chain's CDR3 is CASSLEGNTQYF. The CDR3 DNA is TGTGCCAGCAGTTTAGAGGGTAATACGCAGTATTTT.

The chain links TRBV20-1 to TRBJ2-3, with TRBD2 matching over 11 bases. V shed 1 base, J shed 6 bases, and the junction held 3 bases outside the gene matches. This CDR3 comprises 14 residues. Germline CDR1 reads DFQATT; CDR2 reads SNEGSKA (reference sequence). CDR3 in amino acids: CSARVLAGADTQYF. The CDR3, as DNA: TGCAGTGCTAGAGTACTAGCGGGAGCCGATACGCAGTATTTT.

V and J are TRBV3-1 and TRBJ2-5; TRBD2 matches at 8 bases. The V gene end was trimmed by 1 base and the J gene end by 4 bases; junction bases not matched to a gene: 11. CDR1 LGHDT and CDR2 YNNKEL come from the germline V gene (reference sequence). This CDR3 is built from 17 residues. CDR3 DNA: TGTGCCAGCAGCCAAGGCGCCGGGAGGGCTTTAGGAGAGACCCAGTACTTC. This sequence encodes CASSQGAGRALGETQYF.